This is a list of T cell receptor beta chains from one sample in a study of regulatory T cells in long-lasting Graves disease. TCRdb re-called the multiplex PCR reads with MiXCR, one entry per CDR3 protein. The profile shows 350,000 to 500,000 distinct CDR3 sequences, 21% of them singletons. The sample was peripheral blood mononuclear cells (PBMCs), taken when the disease was refractory, from a patient treated with antithyroid drugs. Source of these receptors: a female donor with Graves disease. The conserved cysteine and the conserved F or W are not part of the CDR3 here. Each record gives: V gene, CDR3 protein.

TRBV11-1,ASSSQTGGRRTEAF
TRBV28,ASSFFQGENTEAF
TRBV4-1,ASSRGLAGSDQY
TRBV15,AAGGLSHEQY
TRBV20-1,STGARETQY
TRBV5-1,ASSPIQITDTQY
TRBV19,ASSSRQTTPGNSNQPQH
TRBV5-8,ASSSSGSAYNEQF
TRBV7-2,ASSLTYMGTQY
TRBV9,ASSVGGGDRGLETQY
TRBV19,ASSIARYSNQPQH
TRBV20-1,SARPTRLAGHTGELF
TRBV28,ASSLQVSAGELF
TRBV7-2,ASSPQRTNTGELF
TRBV5-1,ASSDGGQVTEAF
TRBV11-2,ASSFSGKETQY
TRBV27,ASSPTPGLAVGYRETQY
TRBV9,ASSGGQVNTGELF
TRBV11-2,ASSGHGLAGGSGELF
TRBV5-1,ASTGQWNTEAF
TRBV5-4,ASSPMGETQY
TRBV3-1,ASSQNYRTGPTEAF
TRBV28,ASSFDQSSYNEQF
TRBV29-1,SVVRQLNTEAF
TRBV9,ASSVEGLGELF
TRBV11-2,ASSPLGGRAEAS
TRBV20-1,SAITEGAKNIQY
TRBV7-8,ASSARGARVDQPQH
TRBV5-5,ASSQQTGPYGYT
TRBV4-1,ASSQPFSGRGNEQF
TRBV5-6,ASSLKVTTYSYEQY
TRBV30,AWTTLADQYEQY
TRBV28,ASVSLTGGLLHSPLH
TRBV20-1,SAREMTGDTEAF
TRBV28,ASRRTGGANTGELF
TRBV3-1,ASSQELGGFETQY
TRBV7-3,ASSFRSGTSGANVLT
TRBV5-1,ASSLYQRSTDTQY
TRBV27,ASSRTSGRYFQETQY
TRBV20-1,SAAGGQGLTGELF
TRBV6-2/TRBV6-3,ASSYGLAGGSYNEQF
TRBV6-1,ASSPTILRTGANYGYT
TRBV27,ASSVQGIHGEQY
TRBV28,ASSPGLAGGLIYNEQF
TRBV28,ATSGLAGVGTGELF
TRBV9,ASSPWGLNQPQH
TRBV13,ASSFSTRNEKLF
TRBV24-1,ATFCREDSGTPSYEQY
TRBV11-2,ASSLIRDSYEQY
TRBV7-9,ASSYEGAYNSPLH
TRBV28,ASSLNPGLAGGLDYEQY
TRBV5-1,ASRQGAEYEQY
TRBV29-1,SVEIQGSNQPQH
TRBV19,ASSISPLYQETQY
TRBV9,ASAPGVTRGTEAF
TRBV29-1,SVEGGTAEQY
TRBV29-1,SVAAVPGEKLF
TRBV9,ASSPEASGDPYGYT
TRBV3-1,ASSQIPMGYTEAF